The source of this T cell receptor beta chain is a study of cytomegalovirus exposure and HLA in healthy donors. The overall study: Roughly 77 million unique TCRs from HLA-typed donors made up an early data release.

Researchers ran the PCR with 60 Vbeta and 13 Jbeta primers. The assay was immunoSEQ multiplex PCR, and TCRdb's table has in-frame clones only and misses some. The table has over 200,000 clones, approximately 82% seen once. As to this clone: Its antigen remains unknown.

V was clipped by 3 bases and J by 7 bases; unmatched bases: 6. The CDR3 is made up of 14 amino acids. The germline V gene encodes CDR1 MNHNS and CDR2 SASEGT. Overall study results and limits: Cytomegalovirus-associated status was assigned to approximately 160 TCR beta chains. When analyzed later, a missense DCLRE1C variant was found to be linked to TCR beta V- and J-gene trimming.

This clonotype originated in a woman aged 40 to 50 in good health and CMV-seronegative. V is TRBV6-1 and J is TRBJ2-1; 7 nucleotides agree with TRBD2. The specimen was PBMCs. CDR3 DNA sequence: TGTGCCAGCAGTGACTGGGCCGGGGGGAATGAGCAGTTCTTC. Encoded protein: CASSDWAGGNEQFF.